Listed below are T cell receptor beta chains from one sample, sequenced in a study of CD8+CD57+ T cells in acquired aplastic anemia. MiXCR was run by TCRdb on the reads, yielding one entry per CDR3 protein. The sample yields 200,000 to 250,000 distinct CDR3 sequences, roughly 53% seen once. Specimen: sorted CD4+, CD8+, or CD8+CD57+ T cells (not recorded which) from PBMCs. These TCRs come from a human donor with aplastic anemia. CDR3s include the opening cysteine and the closing phenylalanine or tryptophan.

TRBV10-3 CAIGDRATQREQYF
TRBV24-1 CATSDSVSTGTEAFF
TRBV5-1 CASSLVGQGSNGYTF
TRBV28 CASSSSGGLGGTSTDTQYF
TRBV5-1 CASSWGDQDTQYF
TRBV7-9 CASRGQGAPYYGYTF
TRBV6-5 CASSSSHSTGEKLFF
TRBV2 CASSPSLVLVGETQYF
TRBV11-3 CASSLEAGPTYEQYF
TRBV19 CATMGQGGEEQYF
TRBV7-9 CASSPWAGGRDQETQYF
TRBV7-2 CASSLEGSSYNEQYF
TRBV25-1 CASSHRTSGNTYEQYF
TRBV7-7 CASSLAAGVGTQYF
TRBV7-2 CASSLGQGQDGSPLHF
TRBV19 CAWSPALTTGAEAAEQYF
TRBV19 CASSTGVETQYF
TRBV20-1 CSARVAGTANEKLFF
TRBV4-1 CASSQLAGVTDTQYF
TRBV4-1 CASSQDQGGTGDFIGYTF
TRBV6-5 CASSYDRLLAKNIQYF
TRBV19 CASSQQGAGHEQYF
TRBV7-9 CASSQDIQETQYF
TRBV20-1 CSARLSGMNYEQYF
TRBV7-6 CASSLARGFTYEQYF
TRBV5-6 CASSLLAGGLGTGELFF
TRBV20-1 CSLGTGSSDTQYF
TRBV30 CAWSPNAGETQYF
TRBV6-5 CASSGSSGTDTQYF
TRBV20-1 CSARDIGRGEDEQFF
TRBV2 CASSARQGREGQLFF
TRBV19 CASRGRYNSPLHF
TRBV29-1 CSVETGYEQYF
TRBV6-2/TRBV6-3 CASSYTRGNSPLHF
TRBV2 CASRAGSPYGYTF
TRBV20-1 CSAVRTSGGNEQFF
TRBV2 CASSGPLTYNEQFF
TRBV9 CASSVDTGGYGYTF
TRBV5-5 CASSFSSGDYEQYF
TRBV15 CATSRDGRSGQPQHF
TRBV2 CASSQGGYGSYNEQFF
TRBV4-1 CASSAFGRNEKLFF
TRBV7-9 CASSLGPSSGVGNEQFF
TRBV29-1 CSVSGGPDQQYF
TRBV7-9 CASSLATGAQGYGYTF
TRBV6-6 CASSLAVSSYNEQFF
TRBV15 CATSRDPGTSGGVEQFF
TRBV25-1 CASSASGGSTLSGNTIYF
TRBV20-1 CSAGLAGGKVHEQYF
TRBV7-3 CASRGTGVVTQYF
TRBV29-1 CSVAGGAGKQYF
TRBV20-1 CSAQFQADTQYF
TRBV29-1 CSLLGDMGADTQYF
TRBV5-1 CASSLSSGAGDTQYF
TRBV3-1 CASSHSDRAETQYF
TRBV12-3/TRBV12-4 CASKLTGTADIAKNIQYF
TRBV20-1 CSASGGHQETQYF